The following is a T cell receptor beta chain sequence with its context. Its antigen is as yet unknown. Method: immunoSEQ multiplex PCR; TCRdb's copy keeps in-frame clones and lacks some. The data contain around 18,000 clones, approximately 90% of them singletons. The sample comes from a study of T cells in narcolepsy. Study in general: Donors had narcolepsy type 1 or type 2, or were healthy controls. Findings and caveats of the study: In some patient and control memory CD4+ samples, autoreactive clones were absent. Comparing one patient's CSF and blood CD4+ clonotypes highlighted HCRT- and TRIB2-specific autoreactive clonotypes. Reportedly, autoreactive clonotypes were serially detected in patients' blood but not controls'.

This CDR3 has 13 amino acids. Germline CDR1 and CDR2: LGHNA and YSLEER. Unmatched junction bases numbered 2, after V lost 4 bases and J lost 2 bases. The sequenced sample consisted of memory (CD45RA-) CD4+ T cells from blood. The receptor was derived from a human donor in good health. The chain employs TRBV4-3 and TRBJ2-7, with 7 bases matching TRBD1. The CDR3 sequence: CASSRDSTYEQYF. CDR3 coding DNA: TGCGCCAGCAGCCGGGACAGCACCTACGAGCAGTACTTC.